The 4 T cell receptor beta chains below all came from one sample that was sequenced in a study of monozygotic twins with inflammatory bowel disease. From its re-call of the 5' RACE reads, TCRdb lists each CDR3 protein once, without DNA. This sample's table has approximately 400,000 distinct CDR3 sequences. Sequencing was done on a sample of blood. The receptors here all came from a human donor with ulcerative colitis or Crohn's disease, or a healthy co-twin of an affected twin (not recorded which).

V is TRBV20-1 and J is TRBJ1-1; the D call from TCRdb, TRBD1, cannot be confirmed without DNA. Germline V gene lookup returns CDR1 DFQATT and CDR2 SNEGSKA (reference sequence). The CDR3 loop spans 11 amino acids. This CDR3 reads CRAGQNTEAFF.

The CDR3 loop is CSASRGDLQETQYF. The V gene is TRBV20-1, the J gene TRBJ2-5; the TCRdb D gene call, TRBD1, has no DNA to confirm it. The CDR3 extends over 14 amino acids. Germline V CDR1 and CDR2: DFQATT, SNEGSKA (reference sequence).

The CDR3 is CASSVGSGEAFF. The chain links TRBV9 to TRBJ1-1. Germline V lookup: CDR1 SGDLS, CDR2 YYNGEE. This CDR3 is built from 12 residues.

This chain joins TRBV2 and TRBJ2-3; absent DNA, TCRdb's TRBD1 call cannot be checked. The CDR3 contains 13 residues. CDR1 and CDR2 from the germline V gene are SNHLY and FYNNEI. The CDR3 sequence is CASSVQGADTQYF.